The rows below give T cell receptor beta chains drawn from one sample of a study of cytomegalovirus exposure and HLA in healthy donors. The protocol was immunoSEQ multiplex PCR, while the TCRdb copy is restricted to in-frame clones and leaves out a portion. This table has 250,000 to 400,000 clones, approximately 91% appearing once. The sample was PBMCs. The receptors derive from a young man in good health and CMV-seronegative. Each CDR3 is given with its conserved first and last residue. The D gene is left open where the match is weak. Rows may omit the clone size; those that give it use once, few, many or a size class.

NA	TRBV5-1	TRBJ2-1	NA	TGCGCCAACAGCTTGGGCGAGGGTGAGCAGTTCTTC	CANSLGEGEQFF
NA	TRBV7-9	TRBJ2-1	TRBD2	TGTGCCAGCAGCTTAATCAGCGGGGGGGACAATGAGCAGTTCTTC	CASSLISGGDNEQFF
NA	TRBV5-1	TRBJ2-3	NA	TGCGCCAGCAGCTTGACGGCAGGAACCACAGATACGCAGTATTTT	CASSLTAGTTDTQYF
NA	TRBV19	TRBJ2-7	TRBD2	TGTGCCAGTAGAAAACAGGTGGGACTATACGAGCAGTACTTC	CASRKQVGLYEQYF
NA	TRBV25-1	TRBJ2-5	NA	TGTGCCAGCAGTGAATCCTTCGGGCAGGGGGAGACCCAGTACTTC	CASSESFGQGETQYF
NA	TRBV5-5	TRBJ1-1	NA	TGTGCCAGCACGTGGGCGGGTGAAGCTTTCTTT	CASTWAGEAFF
NA	TRBV7-9	TRBJ2-7	NA	TGTGCCAGCAGCTTGGACACCCGGGTGTACGAGCAGTACTTC	CASSLDTRVYEQYF
NA	TRBV2	TRBJ2-1	NA	TGTGCCAGCAGTGAAAACTCCCCCCCGGGCAATGAGCAGTTCTTC	CASSENSPPGNEQFF
NA	TRBV7-6	TRBJ2-5	TRBD2	TGTGCCAGCAGCTTAACTCCGGGACTAGCGGACCTGGGCCAGTACTTC	CASSLTPGLADLGQYF
NA	TRBV14	TRBJ2-7	TRBD1	TGTGCCAGCAGCCTTCTGACAGGGGGGTCTTACGAGCAGTACTTC	CASSLLTGGSYEQYF
NA	TRBV2	TRBJ2-1	TRBD2	TGTGCCAGCATCTTTTCTGGGGGACTAGCGGGGGTAAGCTCCTACAATGAGCAGTTCTTC	CASIFSGGLAGVSSYNEQFF
NA	TRBV19	TRBJ1-5	NA	TGTGCCAGCAGGACCAGGGACAATCAGCCCCAGCATTTT	CASRTRDNQPQHF
NA	TRBV4-2	TRBJ1-4	TRBD1	TGTGCCAGCAGCCAAGAGAGGGGACAGGGGGGAGAAAAACTGTTTTTT	CASSQERGQGGEKLFF
NA	TRBV30	TRBJ2-2	NA	TGTGCCTGGCAGGGGAACACCGGGGAGCTGTTTTTT	CAWQGNTGELFF
NA	TRBV6-1	TRBJ2-5	TRBD1	TGTGCCAGTAGTTTGGACAGGGGGTCAGAGACCCAGTACTTC	CASSLDRGSETQYF
NA	TRBV7-6	TRBJ1-3	TRBD1	TGTGCCAGCAGCTTAGCTGGGACAGGGTGGAGTAACTCTGGAAACACCATATATTTT	CASSLAGTGWSNSGNTIYF
NA	TRBV5-1	TRBJ2-3	NA	TGCGCCAGCAGCTCCCTAGTGGAAACAGATACGCAGTATTTT	CASSSLVETDTQYF
NA	TRBV9	TRBJ2-3	TRBD1	TGTGCCAGCAGCGCCGACAGGGAGTACACAGATACGCAGTATTTT	CASSADREYTDTQYF
NA	TRBV7-6	TRBJ1-5	NA	TGTGCCAGCAGCTTAGAGGAGGGGCAGCCCCAGCATTTT	CASSLEEGQPQHF
NA	TRBV5-1	TRBJ1-3	TRBD1	TGCGCCAGCAGAACCGCAGGGGGCTCTGGAAACACCATATATTTT	CASRTAGGSGNTIYF
NA	TRBV6-6	TRBJ1-6	NA	TGTGCCAGCAGTTATTTCGACAGTGACGCTAATTCACCCCTCCACTTT	CASSYFDSDANSPLHF
NA	TRBV28	TRBJ2-3	NA	TGTGCCAGCCTAGGGGGCACAGATACGCAGTATTTT	CASLGGTDTQYF
NA	TRBV28	TRBJ1-1	TRBD1	TGTGCCAGCACCCGGACAGGGGCTGAAGCTTTCTTT	CASTRTGAEAFF
NA	TRBV10-1	TRBJ2-7	NA	TGCGCCAGCAGTGACGGGGACTCCTACGAGCAGTACTTC	CASSDGDSYEQYF
NA	TRBV18	TRBJ2-7	NA	TGTGCCAGCTCAGTGGGACACCTGCTCTACGAGCAGTACTTC	CASSVGHLLYEQYF
NA	TRBV9	TRBJ1-1	NA	TGTGCCAGCAGCGTAGGCAGAATGAACACTGAAGCTTTCTTT	CASSVGRMNTEAFF
NA	TRBV7-9	TRBJ2-5	NA	TGTGCCAGCAGCCCCCTCGGAGGAGCCCAAGAGACCCAGTACTTC	CASSPLGGAQETQYF
few	TRBV18	TRBJ1-2	NA	TGTGCCAGCTCACGGGAAGGGGGTGGCTATGGCTACACCTTC	CASSREGGGYGYTF
NA	TRBV7-2	TRBJ2-7	TRBD2	TGTGCCAGCAGCCCTTCAAGGGGACTAGCGGGTAACGAGCAGTACTTC	CASSPSRGLAGNEQYF
NA	TRBV7-2	TRBJ1-5	NA	TGTGCCAGCGGCTACAGGGATCAGCCCCAGCATTTT	CASGYRDQPQHF
NA	TRBV19	TRBJ1-1	NA	TGTGCCAGTAGTTCTGGCAGGGGAATGAACACTGAAGCTTTCTTT	CASSSGRGMNTEAFF
NA	TRBV7-8	TRBJ2-7	NA	TGTGCCAGCAGTTCAGGCAGGGTTTATCCCCCCTACGAGCAGTACTTC	CASSSGRVYPPYEQYF
once	TRBV7-2	TRBJ1-2	NA	TGTGCCAGCAGCCCTTTGAGGTCAGGGTACAGGCCAAACTATGGCTACACCTTC	CASSPLRSGYRPNYGYTF
NA	TRBV6-1	TRBJ2-1	TRBD2	TGTGCCCTGGGACTAGCGGGGGGATATGAGCAGTTCTTC	CALGLAGGYEQFF
NA	TRBV7-2	TRBJ2-7	TRBD1	TGTGCCAGCAGCAAGGACAGGTCCGAGCAGTACTTC	CASSKDRSEQYF
NA	TRBV11-2	TRBJ1-3	NA	TGTGCCACCAAGATTTGGACAGGAAACACCATATATTTT	CATKIWTGNTIYF
NA	TRBV18	TRBJ1-2	NA	TGTGCCAGCTCACCAAGGGAGTATAATAACTATGGCTACACCTTC	CASSPREYNNYGYTF
NA	TRBV18	TRBJ2-1	NA	TGTGCCAGCTCCCTCGACAGGCCTCTCTCCTACAATGAGCAGTTCTTC	CASSLDRPLSYNEQFF
once	TRBV6-1	TRBJ2-7	NA	TGTGCCAGCTCGGACTGGTCCTACGAGCAGTACTTC	CASSDWSYEQYF
NA	TRBV7-9	TRBJ2-7	TRBD1	TGTGCCAGCAGCCACCGGGACAGACCCTACGAGCAGTACTTC	CASSHRDRPYEQYF
NA	TRBV4-3	TRBJ2-5	NA	TGCGCCAGCAGCCAAGAGGGCGGGGATGGAGAGACCCAGTACTTC	CASSQEGGDGETQYF
NA	TRBV18	TRBJ2-5	TRBD1	TGTGCCAGCTCACCGCTAGACGGACAGGGGAACCGGGAGACCCAGTACTTC	CASSPLDGQGNRETQYF
NA	TRBV18	TRBJ2-2	NA	TGTGCCAGCTCACCACCTTGGGGGGACTCCACCGGGGAGCTGTTTTTT	CASSPPWGDSTGELFF
NA	TRBV18	TRBJ1-1	NA	TGTGCCAGCTCACGGGCGGGGGGGGAGACTGAAGCTTTCTTT	CASSRAGGETEAFF
NA	TRBV4-1	TRBJ2-7	NA	TGCGCCAGCAGCCACGGAGACCTTACCTACGAGCAGTACTTC	CASSHGDLTYEQYF
NA	TRBV27	TRBJ2-1	TRBD2	TGTGCCAGCAGTTTAACGGGGGGGCGGTACAATGAGCAGTTCTTC	CASSLTGGRYNEQFF
NA	TRBV30	TRBJ2-7	TRBD1	TGTGCCTGGAGTCCAGGGGGCGAGCAGTACTTC	CAWSPGGEQYF
NA	TRBV19	TRBJ2-1	NA	TGTGCCAGTAAGAGTGGGACACCCAACAATGAGCAGTTCTTC	CASKSGTPNNEQFF
NA	TRBV11-2	TRBJ2-7	NA	TGTGCCAGCAGCCGTGACAGTACCTACGAGCAGTACTTC	CASSRDSTYEQYF
once	TRBV6-5	TRBJ1-1	NA	TGTGCCAGCAGTTATCGGGGGGGGATAGCTTTCTTT	CASSYRGGIAFF
NA	TRBV30	TRBJ2-1	NA	TGTGCCTTAATGTTCGGGTTATACAATGAGCAGTTCTTC	CALMFGLYNEQFF
NA	TRBV30	TRBJ1-3	NA	TGTGCCTGGAGGGCAGACATCTTCTCTGGAAACACCATATATTTT	CAWRADIFSGNTIYF
few	TRBV7-2	TRBJ1-6	TRBD1	TGTGCCAGCAGCTTAGGATATGGACAGGGGGCAGGTTCACCCCTCCACTTT	CASSLGYGQGAGSPLHF